The rows below give T cell receptor beta chains drawn from one sample of a study of blood T cells in healthy people across ages. A single record per CDR3 protein comes from TCRdb applying MiXCR to the 5' RACE reads. This sample yields about 1 million distinct CDR3 sequences, of which 40% to 55% are seen a single time; approximately 20% belongs to the top ten. Source material: blood. The source is a woman in her fifties or sixties in good health. CDR3s include the opening cysteine and the closing phenylalanine or tryptophan. D genes are given only for firm matches. The size of a clone is reported for some rows only, either as once, few or many, or as a class for expanded clones.

.,TRBV11-2,TRBJ1-1,.,TGTGCCAGCAGCCGGGGAACGCGGGGCTCGGACACTGAAGCTTTCTTT,CASSRGTRGSDTEAFF
.,TRBV15,TRBJ2-5,few,TGTGCCACCAGCAGCGGTCAGGGTGGGGAGACCCAGTACTTC,CATSSGQGGETQYF
.,TRBV29-1,TRBJ2-5,few,TGCAGCGGCCGAGGAGCGTCGTACCAAGAGACCCAGTACTTC,CSGRGASYQETQYF
TRBD1,TRBV15,TRBJ2-4,.,TGTGCCACCAGCAGAGGGACAGGGTGGGACATTCAGTACTTC,CATSRGTGWDIQYF
TRBD2,TRBV12-3/TRBV12-4,TRBJ2-7,few,TGTGCCAGCAGTTTAGAGCGGGAGGTACGGGAGCAGTACTTC,CASSLEREVREQYF
TRBD2,TRBV5-6,TRBJ2-7,.,TGTGCCAGCAGTTTTGCTAGCGGGACCCACAATGAGCAGTACTTC,CASSFASGTHNEQYF
TRBD1,TRBV7-7,TRBJ2-1,.,TGTGCCAGCAGCTTGGGACAGGGGGTTTATGAGCAGTTCTTC,CASSLGQGVYEQFF
TRBD1,TRBV20-1,TRBJ2-7,.,TGCAGTGCTCGGACAGGGACTGCCTACGAGCAGTACTTC,CSARTGTAYEQYF
TRBD1,TRBV12-3/TRBV12-4,TRBJ2-1,few,TGTGCCAGCAGTCCTCCGGGACAGGCGGCTTTCTCCTACAATGAGCAGTTCTTC,CASSPPGQAAFSYNEQFF
.,TRBV5-1,TRBJ2-5,few,TGCGCCAGCAGCGCCTCAGGGGTGGAGACCCAGTACTTC,CASSASGVETQYF
.,TRBV3-1,TRBJ2-5,.,TGTGCCAGCAGCCCACAATGGGGCAGGGACCGAGAGACCCAGTACTTC,CASSPQWGRDRETQYF
TRBD1,TRBV20-1,TRBJ2-1,few,TGCAGTGCAACAGGGGTTGGCAATGAGCAGTTCTTC,CSATGVGNEQFF
TRBD2,TRBV20-1,TRBJ2-5,many,TGCAGTGCTAGTGGGGGGACTAGCGGGGAAGAGACCCAGTACTTC,CSASGGTSGEETQYF
TRBD2,TRBV4-1,TRBJ2-1,.,TGCGCCAGCAGCCAAGATGGCCCGGGGGGTAGGGACAATGAGCAGTTCTTC,CASSQDGPGGRDNEQFF
.,TRBV7-3,TRBJ2-7,.,TGTGCCAGCAGCGACGGGGCCACGAGAGATGAGCAGTACTTC,CASSDGATRDEQYF
.,TRBV12-3/TRBV12-4,TRBJ1-2,few,TGTGCCAGCAGTTTTGGGGGGGCGTATGGTGGCTACACCTTC,CASSFGGAYGGYTF